The clone carrying this T cell receptor (beta chain) has only a few counts. What it binds is unknown. Because the CDR3 is missing its conserved closing phenylalanine or tryptophan, this is likely a read error. The DNA is omitted, as the CDR3 cannot be located on it reliably, and the CDR3 follows TCRdb's listing. This entry comes from a study of CD8+CD57+ T cells in acquired aplastic anemia. Overall study findings and caveats: Researchers report that around 30 CD8+ CDR3 sequences appeared in both patients and controls.

Template material for TCR beta VDJ and CDR3 profiling consisted of genomic DNA. In TCRdb, the reads were re-called with MiXCR into one record per CDR3 protein. The profile covers 130,000 or so distinct CDR3 sequences, with less than 45% appearing a single time and under 9% taken by the ten largest. Sequencing input: sorted CD4+, CD8+, or CD8+CD57+ T cells (not recorded which) from PBMCs. This sequence was found in a human donor in good health, serving as a control.

The chain's CDR3 is CASSQGTS. This chain links TRBV2 with TRBJ2-5; the D call TRBD2 from the table was never checked on the DNA. With termini counted, the CDR3 has 8 amino acids. Germline assignment: CDR1 SNHLY and CDR2 FYNNEI.